Below, 20 T cell receptor beta chains from the same sample are listed, as sequenced in a study of OX40 agonist ivuxolimab in advanced cancers. The assay was immunoSEQ multiplex PCR, and TCRdb's table has in-frame clones only and misses some. The sample shows 55,000 to 75,000 clones, 86% of them seen only once. The source was CD4+ or CD8+ T cells sorted from blood, collected in a trial of the OX40 agonist ivuxolimab. These TCRs come from an adult with an advanced solid tumor such as melanoma, head and neck, liver or kidney cancer.

This chain connects TRBV29-1 to TRBJ2-3; 7 nucleotides match TRBD1. The V gene end was trimmed by 6 bases and the J gene end by 0 bases; junction bases not matched to a gene: 6. CDR1 and CDR2 (germline): SQVTM, ANQGSEA. CDR3 size: 14 residues. This CDR3 reads CSVDDRVSTDTQYF. In nucleotides, the CDR3 is TGCAGCGTAGACGACAGGGTTAGCACAGATACGCAGTATTTT.

This chain connects TRBV29-1 to TRBJ2-5, with 8 nucleotides matching TRBD2. The CDR3 length is 13 residues. The germline gives CDR1 SQVTM, CDR2 ANQGSEA. The J segment lost 5 bases and the V segment lost 5 bases, leaving 7 bases of the junction unmatched. CDR3 sequence: CSVSAGVSETQYF. The CDR3 bases are TGCAGCGTTTCAGCGGGAGTGAGTGAGACCCAGTACTTC.

This clone was seen only a few times. CDR3 bases: TGCAGCGTTATTCGGCAGGGAGGGCTAGAGACCCAGTACTTC. This codes for CSVIRQGGLETQYF. The chain is built from TRBV29-1 and TRBJ2-5, with 7 bases matching TRBD2. V shed 5 bases, J shed 4 bases, and the junction held 10 bases outside the gene matches. Germline V gives CDR1 SQVTM, CDR2 ANQGSEA. The CDR3 is 14 amino acids.

The V and J genes are TRBV7-2 and TRBJ1-1; 8 nucleotides agree with TRBD1. Germline V gives CDR1 SGHTA, CDR2 FQGNSA. The CDR3 sequence is 15 residues long. J was trimmed by 6 bases and V by 1 base; bases with no gene match: 7. The CDR3 DNA reads TGTGCCAGCAGCTTAGAGGACAGGGCCGGAGCTGAAGCTTTCTTT. Its protein is CASSLEDRAGAEAFF.

This clone was recorded once. The chain is built from TRBV28 and TRBJ2-4; possibly TRBD1 for D (6 bases). This CDR3 is built from 16 residues. Trimming took 2 bases from V and 3 from J, leaving 14 bases between them. Germline V gene data show CDR1 as MDHEN and CDR2 as SYDVKM. The CDR3 DNA reads TGTGCCAGCAGTTTACGGACAGAACTCTACAAAAACATTCAGTACTTC. As protein: CASSLRTELYKNIQYF.

The rearrangement joins TRBV5-4 to TRBJ1-1, with a possible D match to TRBD1 (6 bases). The ends were cut back, 0 bases at V and 5 bases at J, with 11 bases in the middle. Per the germline V gene, CDR1 is SGHNT and CDR2 is YYREEE (reference sequence). The CDR3 is 14 amino acids. The CDR3 protein is CASSLAGVKTEAFF. The CDR3 DNA reads TGTGCCAGCAGCTTGGCAGGGGTAAAAACTGAAGCTTTCTTT.

A word on this clone: Relative to the germline gene, one junction end is altered; a read error may explain this. The chain uses TRBV7-7 and TRBJ2-1; possibly TRBD2 for D (5 bases). CDR1 is SSHAT and CDR2 is FNYEAQ in the germline V gene (reference sequence). This CDR3 region has 16 residues. This CDR3 is CASSLEGQSSYNEQFF. Here the CDR3 DNA reads TGTGCTAGCAGCTTAGAGGGTCAGAGCTCCTACAATGAGCAGTTCTTC.

The J gene is TRBJ2-7, the V gene TRBV4-3; TRBD2 is a possible D gene (5 bases). Between the trimmed V and J ends, which lost 1 base and 2 bases, there was a span of 6 bases. CDR3 length: 13 amino acids. CDR1 and CDR2 (germline): LGHNA, YSLEER. The CDR3 sequence: CASSQAGTYEQYF. CDR3 nucleotide sequence: TGCGCCAGCAGCCAAGCGGGAACCTACGAGCAGTACTTC.

This rearrangement joins TRBV27 to TRBJ1-1; D gene unclear. Germline V CDR1 and CDR2: MNHEY, SMNVEV (reference sequence). The CDR3 has 13 residues. V shed 1 base and J shed 1 base, with 4 bases lying between them. The CDR3 is CASSLWKNTEAFF. CDR3 sequence (DNA): TGTGCCAGCAGTTTATGGAAGAACACTGAAGCTTTCTTT.

V is TRBV5-8 and J is TRBJ2-1, with D possibly being TRBD2 (6 bases). The V end lost 0 bases, the J end lost 8 bases, and 12 bases lay between the germline ends. The CDR3 extends over 14 amino acids. Looked up from germline, CDR1 is SGHTS and CDR2 is YDEGEE. Here the CDR3 reads CASSLARLGDEQFF. The CDR3 bases are TGTGCCAGCAGCTTGGCCCGACTAGGCGATGAGCAGTTCTTC.

The gene calls are TRBV6-9 and TRBJ1-2; perhaps TRBD1 as D (6 bases). The V gene's germline CDR1 is MNHGY and CDR2 SVAAGI. The V and J ends lost 6 bases and 8 bases respectively, with 13 bases between them. The CDR3 contains 12 residues. This chain's CDR3 is CASRTGPEGYTF. The CDR3 DNA follows: TGTGCCAGCAGGACAGGCCCTGAGGGCTACACCTTC.

The gene calls are TRBV28 and TRBJ1-5; D unclear. The CDR3 sequence is 16 residues long. CDR1 is MDHEN and CDR2 is SYDVKM in the germline V gene. The V end lost 0 bases, the J end lost 1 base, and 10 bases lay between the germline ends. CDR3 nucleotides: TGTGCCAGCAGTTTATGGGACCTAGGGAGCAATCAGCCCCAGCATTTT. This translates into CASSLWDLGSNQPQHF.

The chain combines TRBV5-4 with TRBJ2-5; TRBD2 might be the D (6 bases). From germline, CDR1 is SGHNT and CDR2 YYREEE (reference sequence). V was pared by 1 base and J by 3 bases, with 10 bases between. The CDR3 loop spans 14 amino acids. The DNA of the CDR3 is TGTGCCAGCAGCTTGCCTCGCGGGGAAGAGACCCAGTACTTC. As protein: CASSLPRGEETQYF.

The chain carries TRBV7-6 and TRBJ2-1; D is possibly TRBD2 (5 bases). This CDR3 contains 17 residues. Germline V gene data show CDR1 as SGHVS and CDR2 as FNYEAQ. Trimming shortened V by 1 base and J by 4 bases, and 17 bases separated the two germline ends. The CDR3 DNA reads TGTGCCAGCAGCTTAGAGAGGCGACGAGGGTCGTACAATGAGCAGTTCTTC. This gives the protein CASSLERRRGSYNEQFF.

This chain links TRBV5-6 with TRBJ2-1; 10 bases fit TRBD1. V gave up 2 bases and J gave up 9 bases; unmatched junction bases: 8. The CDR3 has 15 amino acids. The germline gives CDR1 SGHDT, CDR2 YYEEEE. The CDR3 region has the DNA TGTGCCAGCAGCTTCTGGGACAGGGGCTTTTTTGAGCAGTTCTTC. It translates to CASSFWDRGFFEQFF.

The rearrangement joins TRBV6-4 to TRBJ1-2; tentative D call: TRBD1 (5 bases). Trimming took off 4 bases at V and 3 bases at J, with 9 bases between the two ends. Germline assignment: CDR1 MRHNA and CDR2 SNTAGT. The CDR3 consists of 13 residues. The DNA for the CDR3 is TGTGCCAGCAGTGCCGGGACGGACTATGGCTACACCTTC. This gives the protein CASSAGTDYGYTF.

V and J are TRBV7-3 and TRBJ2-6, with no clear D. Germline V gives CDR1 SGHTA, CDR2 FQGTGA. The CDR3 has 15 amino acids. V was cut by 2 bases and J by 0 bases, with 5 bases left in between. Written as DNA, the CDR3 is TGTGCCAGCAGCTTACAGAGCTCTGGGGCCAACGTCCTGACTTTC. Protein: CASSLQSSGANVLTF.

V usage is TRBV5-1 and J usage is TRBJ2-5; tentative D call: TRBD2 (6 bases). The CDR3 covers 14 residues. V shed 4 bases and J shed 5 bases, with 15 bases lying between them. Per germline, CDR1 SGHRS and CDR2 YFSETQ. CDR3 region: CASSATSEWETQYF. The CDR3 DNA sequence: TGCGCCAGCAGCGCGACTAGTGAATGGGAGACCCAGTACTTC.

The chain is built from TRBV11-1 and TRBJ2-7, with 8 bases fitting TRBD1. The germline CDR1 and CDR2 sequences are SGHAT and FQDESV (reference sequence). Trimming removed 4 bases from V and 5 bases from J; junction bases left unmatched: 10. The CDR3 loop spans 15 amino acids. Written as DNA, the CDR3 is TGTGCCAGCAGCTCAGACAGGGGTTATTCCGACGAGCAGTACTTC. Translating it yields CASSSDRGYSDEQYF. Supplemented by reference TRBV11-1 and TRBJ2-7, the full variable domain reads EAEVAQSPRYKITEKSQAVAFWCDPISGHATLYWYRQILGQGPELLVQFQDESVVDDSQLPKDRFSAERLKGVDSTLKIQPAELGDSAMYLCASSSDRGYSDEQYFGPGTRLTVT.

For this clone: A read error may produce the germline difference seen at one junction end. The rearrangement joins TRBV14 to TRBJ1-4; unclear D gene. The CDR3 is 10 amino acids. CDR1 and CDR2 from the germline V gene are SGHDN and FVKESK. The CDR3 loop reads CASGHEKLFF. In DNA, the CDR3 is TGTGCCAGCGGCCACGAAAAACTGTTTTTT.